These T cell receptor beta chains were read from a single sample in a study of T cells in Graves' hyperthyroidism and ophthalmopathy. TCRdb re-called the multiplex PCR reads through MiXCR, storing one row per CDR3 protein. The table has about 380,000 distinct CDR3 sequences, approximately 17% seen once. Input material: blood. These receptors were obtained from a man between 18 and 35 years old with Graves' ophthalmopathy. CDR3s include the opening cysteine and the closing phenylalanine or tryptophan. D genes are given only for firm matches. Size is stated for part of the rows, as once, few or many counts, or as a class when the clone is expanded.

V	size	J	D	DNA	CDR3
TRBV4-1	few	TRBJ1-2	-	TGCGCCAGCAGCCAAGATCTCACGGCTTTTTATGGCTACACCTTC	CASSQDLTAFYGYTF
TRBV19	-	TRBJ2-1	TRBD1	TGTGCCAGTAGCCAATCGACAGGGCACAGAGAGCAGTTCTTC	CASSQSTGHREQFF
TRBV5-1	few	TRBJ2-1	-	TGCGCCAGCAGCGAGACAGTAAGCTCCTACAATGAGCAGTTCTTC	CASSETVSSYNEQFF
TRBV20-1	-	TRBJ2-7	TRBD2	TGCAGTGCCCGAGCCCCACTAGCGGGAGCCAGCTACGAGCAGTACTTC	CSARAPLAGASYEQYF
TRBV7-9	few	TRBJ1-2	TRBD1	TGTGCCAGCAGCTTAGAGGGACAGGGGAGCTACACCTTC	CASSLEGQGSYTF
TRBV12-3/TRBV12-4	few	TRBJ1-1	-	TGTGCCAGCAGTTTTGGCGCGACCATGAACACTGAAGCTTTCTTT	CASSFGATMNTEAFF
TRBV29-1	-	TRBJ2-7	TRBD1	TGCAGCGTTGAAGATGGGTCGAGACAGGGGCTCCTCGAGCAGTACTTC	CSVEDGSRQGLLEQYF
TRBV2	-	TRBJ1-4	-	TGTGCCAGCAGAGAGGTTGAGGAAGAACTGTTTTTT	CASREVEEELFF
TRBV5-6	few	TRBJ1-1	-	TGTGCCAGCAGCTTGGGGGTGAGCCCTGAAGCTTTCTTT	CASSLGVSPEAFF
TRBV4-1	many	TRBJ1-1	-	TGCGCCAGCAGCCCGACAACAGGTGAAGCTTTCTTT	CASSPTTGEAFF
TRBV7-8	few	TRBJ1-3	TRBD1	TGTGCCAGCAGTCCTGACAGGGTCGGAAACACCATATATTTT	CASSPDRVGNTIYF
TRBV5-1	-	TRBJ1-1	-	TGCGCCAGCAGCAGGGAGGGAAAAGCTTTCTTT	CASSREGKAFF
TRBV7-9	many	TRBJ1-1	-	TGTGCCAGCAGCTTAGTTCTCGGAAACACTGAAGCTTTCTTT	CASSLVLGNTEAFF
TRBV9	-	TRBJ1-3	-	TGTGCCAGCAGCCAAAACAGTCCTGGAAACACCATATATTTT	CASSQNSPGNTIYF
TRBV2	many	TRBJ2-3	-	TGTGCCAGCAGACGGGATCCCGATCCCACAGATACGCAGTATTTT	CASRRDPDPTDTQYF
TRBV6-4	few	TRBJ2-1	TRBD1	TGTGCCAGCAGTGACTCTCCAGGGGGAACCTACAATGAGCAGTTCTTC	CASSDSPGGTYNEQFF
TRBV20-1	-	TRBJ2-5	-	TGCAGTGCTAGAGACGCCAACCAAGAGACCCAGTACTTC	CSARDANQETQYF
TRBV28	many	TRBJ2-7	TRBD1	TGTGCCAGCAGACTCGGGACAGGGTTTACCTCCGAGCAGTACTTC	CASRLGTGFTSEQYF
TRBV12-3/TRBV12-4	-	TRBJ1-1	TRBD1	TGTGCCAGCAGGCCCGGTACAGGGGGTCTCACTGAAGCTTTCTTT	CASRPGTGGLTEAFF
TRBV7-2	-	TRBJ2-7	-	TGTGCCAGCAGCCCCGGACCGCCGCCCTACGAGCAGTACTTC	CASSPGPPPYEQYF
TRBV3-1	few	TRBJ2-2	TRBD2	TGTGCCAGCAGCCCCCGACTAGCGGTGATCAACACCGGGGAGCTGTTTTTT	CASSPRLAVINTGELFF
TRBV27	few	TRBJ2-2	TRBD1	TGTGCCAGCACTCACAGGGGATCCGGGGAGCTGTTTTTT	CASTHRGSGELFF
TRBV11-2	many	TRBJ1-6	-	TGTGCCAGCAGCTTAGACGGGACTGTATACCGGGGGGGTAATTCACCCCTCCACTTT	CASSLDGTVYRGGNSPLHF
TRBV28	many	TRBJ1-6	-	TGTGCCAGCATCTCGCGGGGGCGAGGATCACCCCTCCACTTT	CASISRGRGSPLHF
TRBV2	-	TRBJ1-2	-	TGTGCCAGCAAAGACCCGGGGGGGGCAAGGGGCTACACCTTC	CASKDPGGARGYTF
TRBV2	-	TRBJ1-6	-	TGTGCCAGCAGTGAAACTATGGGGTCCTATAATTCACCCCTCCACTTT	CASSETMGSYNSPLHF
TRBV7-9	many	TRBJ2-3	-	TGTGCCAGCAGCTCGTCAGGGTGGAGCACAGATACGCAGTATTTT	CASSSSGWSTDTQYF
TRBV27	-	TRBJ1-1	-	TGTGCCAGCAGCGTAGATCAGGGCACCTTTGAAGCTTTCTTT	CASSVDQGTFEAFF
TRBV3-1	many	TRBJ2-3	TRBD2	TGTGCCAGCAGCCGCGGGACTAGCGGGGGACGCACAGATACGCAGTATTTT	CASSRGTSGGRTDTQYF
TRBV20-1	-	TRBJ2-3	TRBD2	TGCAGTGCTAGAGGCGGGGGGCGTAGCACAGATACGCAGTATTTT	CSARGGGRSTDTQYF
TRBV29-1	-	TRBJ1-2	TRBD1	TGCAGCGTTGTGGACAGGACCTATGGCTACACCTTC	CSVVDRTYGYTF
TRBV2	few	TRBJ1-4	TRBD1	TGTGCCACCAGCGGACAGGGCTTGAGTGAAAAACTGTTTTTT	CATSGQGLSEKLFF
TRBV6-1	many	TRBJ1-2	-	TGTGCCAGCCCCACTGAGGGGGAATCGGATGGCTACACCTTC	CASPTEGESDGYTF
TRBV20-1	-	TRBJ2-2	-	TGCAGTGCTTCCTGGGCAGGGATGAACACCAGGGAGCTGTTTTTT	CSASWAGMNTRELFF
TRBV20-1	many	TRBJ1-4	TRBD1	TGCAGTGCTAGATTACCCAGGGGGCGCGGTGAAAAACTGTTTTTT	CSARLPRGRGEKLFF
TRBV12-3/TRBV12-4	many	TRBJ2-6	TRBD1	TGTGCCAGCAGTTCCGGACAGGTCCGGATGGAATCCGGGGCCAACGTCCTGACTTTC	CASSSGQVRMESGANVLTF